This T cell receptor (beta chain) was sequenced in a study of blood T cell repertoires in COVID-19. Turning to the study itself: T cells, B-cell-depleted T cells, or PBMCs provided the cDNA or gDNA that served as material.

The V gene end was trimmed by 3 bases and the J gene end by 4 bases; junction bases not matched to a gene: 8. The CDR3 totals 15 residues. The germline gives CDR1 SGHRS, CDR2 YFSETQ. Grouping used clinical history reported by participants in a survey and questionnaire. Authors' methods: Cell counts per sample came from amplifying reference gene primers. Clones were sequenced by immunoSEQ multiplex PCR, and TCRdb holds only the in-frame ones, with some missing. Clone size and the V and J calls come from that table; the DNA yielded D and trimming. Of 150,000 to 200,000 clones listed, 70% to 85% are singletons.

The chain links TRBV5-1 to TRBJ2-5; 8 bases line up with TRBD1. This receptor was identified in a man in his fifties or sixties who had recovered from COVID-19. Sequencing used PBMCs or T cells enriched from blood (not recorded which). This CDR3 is CASSSQGAVGETQYF. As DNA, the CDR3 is TGCGCCAGCAGCTCGCAGGGGGCAGTGGGAGAGACCCAGTACTTC.